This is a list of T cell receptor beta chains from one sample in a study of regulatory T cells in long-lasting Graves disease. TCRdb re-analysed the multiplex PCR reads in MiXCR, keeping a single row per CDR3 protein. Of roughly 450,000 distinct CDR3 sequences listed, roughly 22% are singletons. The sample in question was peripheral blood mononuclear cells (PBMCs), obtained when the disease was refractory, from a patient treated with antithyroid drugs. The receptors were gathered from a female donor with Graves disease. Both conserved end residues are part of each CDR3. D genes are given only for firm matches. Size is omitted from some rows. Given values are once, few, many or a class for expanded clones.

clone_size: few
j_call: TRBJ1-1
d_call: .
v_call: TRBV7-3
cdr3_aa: CASGVSPNTEAFF
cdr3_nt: TGTGCCAGCGGAGTTTCTCCGAACACTGAAGCTTTCTTT

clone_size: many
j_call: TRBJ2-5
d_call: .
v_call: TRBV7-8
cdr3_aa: CASSPYTQETQYF
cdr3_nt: TGTGCCAGCAGCCCGTATACCCAAGAGACCCAGTACTTC

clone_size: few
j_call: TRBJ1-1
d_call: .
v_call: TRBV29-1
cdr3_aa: CSVEDGGAGTEAFF
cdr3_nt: TGCAGCGTTGAAGATGGAGGCGCGGGCACTGAAGCTTTCTTT

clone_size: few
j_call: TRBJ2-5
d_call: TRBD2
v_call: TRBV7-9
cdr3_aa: CASSFSAGGPEETQYF
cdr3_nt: TGTGCCAGCAGCTTTTCTGCGGGGGGGCCGGAGGAGACCCAGTACTTC

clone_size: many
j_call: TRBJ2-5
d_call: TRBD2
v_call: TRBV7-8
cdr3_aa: CASSTTTGGPETQYF
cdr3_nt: TGTGCCAGCAGCACCACTACGGGAGGGCCTGAGACCCAGTACTTC

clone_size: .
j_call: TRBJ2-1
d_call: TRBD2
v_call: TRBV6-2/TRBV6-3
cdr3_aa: CASTDYSSGRTGNEQFF
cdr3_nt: TGTGCCAGCACCGACTATTCTAGCGGGAGAACAGGAAATGAGCAGTTCTTC

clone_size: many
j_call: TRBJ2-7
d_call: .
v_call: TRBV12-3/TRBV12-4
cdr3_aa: CASTRGSGEQYF
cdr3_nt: TGTGCCAGCACCCGGGGGAGTGGAGAGCAGTACTTC

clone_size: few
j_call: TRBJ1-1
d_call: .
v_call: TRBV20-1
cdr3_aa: CSAGTSLDTEAFF
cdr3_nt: TGCAGTGCCGGGACATCATTAGACACTGAAGCTTTCTTT

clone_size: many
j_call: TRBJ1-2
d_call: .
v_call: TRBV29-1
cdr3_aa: CSVAGTPNYGYTF
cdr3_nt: TGCAGCGTTGCTGGGACGCCAAACTATGGCTACACCTTC

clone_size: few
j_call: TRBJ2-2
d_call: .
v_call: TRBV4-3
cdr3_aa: CASSQEGGGRGLANTGELFF
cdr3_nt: TGCGCCAGCAGCCAAGAAGGGGGGGGCAGGGGCCTAGCGAACACCGGGGAGCTGTTTTTT

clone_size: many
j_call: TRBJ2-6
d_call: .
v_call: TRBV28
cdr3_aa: CASSKGYRESSGANVLTF
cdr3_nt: TGTGCCAGCAGTAAAGGGTACAGGGAGAGTTCTGGGGCCAACGTCCTGACTTTC

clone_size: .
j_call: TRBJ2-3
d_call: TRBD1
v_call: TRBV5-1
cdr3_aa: CASSNDPGQGFTDTQYF
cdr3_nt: TGCGCCAGCAGCAACGACCCGGGACAGGGATTTACAGATACGCAGTATTTT

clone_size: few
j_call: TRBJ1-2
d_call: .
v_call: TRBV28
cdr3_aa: CASSLPGDTHGYTF
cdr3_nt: TGTGCCAGCAGTTTGCCAGGGGATACCCATGGCTACACCTTC

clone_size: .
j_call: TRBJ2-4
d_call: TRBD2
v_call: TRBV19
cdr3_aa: CASSPGGGRASGDIQYF
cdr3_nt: TGTGCCAGTAGTCCCGGGGGAGGGAGGGCCTCCGGGGACATTCAGTACTTC

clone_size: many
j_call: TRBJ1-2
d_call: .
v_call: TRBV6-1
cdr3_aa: CASSGTVNYGYTF
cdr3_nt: TGTGCCAGCAGTGGTACAGTCAACTATGGCTACACCTTC

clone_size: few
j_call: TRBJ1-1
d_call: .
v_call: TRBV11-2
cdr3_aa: CASSITLRDTGTEAFF
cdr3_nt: TGTGCCAGCAGCATTACGCTCCGGGACACAGGCACTGAAGCTTTCTTT

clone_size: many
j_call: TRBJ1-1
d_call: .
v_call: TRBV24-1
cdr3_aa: CATSDGGRNTEAFF
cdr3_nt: TGTGCCACCAGTGATGGGGGGCGAAACACTGAAGCTTTCTTT

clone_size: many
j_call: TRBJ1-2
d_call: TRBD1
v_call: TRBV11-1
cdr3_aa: CASSLGDSLFGYTF
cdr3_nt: TGTGCCAGCAGCTTAGGGGACAGTTTATTCGGCTACACCTTC

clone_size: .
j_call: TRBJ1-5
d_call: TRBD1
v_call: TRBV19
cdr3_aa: CASSGTGVDQPQHF
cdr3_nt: TGTGCCAGTTCCGGGACAGGGGTGGATCAGCCCCAGCATTTT

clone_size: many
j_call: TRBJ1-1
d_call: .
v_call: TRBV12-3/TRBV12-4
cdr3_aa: CASSSRDGGTEAFF
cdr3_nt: TGTGCCAGCAGTTCACGGGACGGGGGCACTGAAGCTTTCTTT

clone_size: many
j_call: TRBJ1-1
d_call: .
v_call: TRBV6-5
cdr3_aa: CASSYGTGLRTEAFF
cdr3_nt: TGTGCCAGCAGTTACGGTACAGGGCTTCGCACTGAAGCTTTCTTT

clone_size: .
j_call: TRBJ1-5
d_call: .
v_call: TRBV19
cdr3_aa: CASKFVGGLEGNQPQHF
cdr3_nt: TGTGCCAGTAAATTTGTTGGGGGGCTGGAAGGCAATCAGCCCCAGCATTTT

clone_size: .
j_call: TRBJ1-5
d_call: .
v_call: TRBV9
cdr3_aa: CASSPSGVLSQPQHF
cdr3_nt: TGTGCCAGCTCACCCTCAGGGGTCCTTAGTCAGCCCCAGCATTTT

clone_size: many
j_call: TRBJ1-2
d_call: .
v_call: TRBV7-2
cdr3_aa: CASSFDRFYGYTF
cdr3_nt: TGTGCCAGCAGCTTTGACAGGTTCTATGGCTACACCTTC

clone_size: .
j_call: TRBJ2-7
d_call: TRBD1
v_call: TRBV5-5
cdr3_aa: CASSLAQGALTYEQYF
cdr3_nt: TGTGCCAGCAGCTTGGCACAGGGGGCGCTCACCTACGAGCAGTACTTC

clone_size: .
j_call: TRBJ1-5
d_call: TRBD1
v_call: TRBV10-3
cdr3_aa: CAIRGDREGNQPQHF
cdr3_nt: TGTGCCATCAGGGGGGACAGGGAGGGCAATCAGCCCCAGCATTTT

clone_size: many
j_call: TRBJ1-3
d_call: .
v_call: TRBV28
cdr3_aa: CASSPTGYPGNTIYF
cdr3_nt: TGTGCCAGCAGCCCAACTGGGTATCCTGGAAACACCATATATTTT

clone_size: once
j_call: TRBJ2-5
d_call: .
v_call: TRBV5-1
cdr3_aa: CASSLRHRADSNTQYF
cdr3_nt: TGCGCCAGCAGCTTGAGGCACAGAGCCGATAGTAATACCCAGTACTTC